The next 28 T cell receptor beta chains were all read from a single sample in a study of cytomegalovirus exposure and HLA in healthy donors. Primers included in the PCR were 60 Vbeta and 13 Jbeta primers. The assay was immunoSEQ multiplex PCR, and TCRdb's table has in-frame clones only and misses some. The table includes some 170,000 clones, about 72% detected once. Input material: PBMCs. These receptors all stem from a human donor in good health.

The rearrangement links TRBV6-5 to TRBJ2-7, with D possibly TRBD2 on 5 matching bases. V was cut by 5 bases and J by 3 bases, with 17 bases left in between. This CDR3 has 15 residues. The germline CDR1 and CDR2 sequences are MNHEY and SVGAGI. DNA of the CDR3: TGTGCCAGCAGTCTTTCTTGGACTCCCGTCTACGAGCAGTACTTC. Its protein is CASSLSWTPVYEQYF.

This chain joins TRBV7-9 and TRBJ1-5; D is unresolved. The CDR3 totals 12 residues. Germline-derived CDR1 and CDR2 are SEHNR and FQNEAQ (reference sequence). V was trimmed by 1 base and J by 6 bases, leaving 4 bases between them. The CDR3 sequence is CASSLGSQPQHF. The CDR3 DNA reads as TGTGCCAGCAGCTTAGGGAGTCAGCCCCAGCATTTT.

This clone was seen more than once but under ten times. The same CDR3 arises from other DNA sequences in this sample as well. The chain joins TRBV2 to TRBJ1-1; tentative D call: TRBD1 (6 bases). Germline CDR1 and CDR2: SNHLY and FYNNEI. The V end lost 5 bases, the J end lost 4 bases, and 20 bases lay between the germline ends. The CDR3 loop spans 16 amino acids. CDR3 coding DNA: TGTGCCAGCAGTCCGGACTCAGGGAGGGGGGGCACTGAAGCTTTCTTT. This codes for CASSPDSGRGGTEAFF.

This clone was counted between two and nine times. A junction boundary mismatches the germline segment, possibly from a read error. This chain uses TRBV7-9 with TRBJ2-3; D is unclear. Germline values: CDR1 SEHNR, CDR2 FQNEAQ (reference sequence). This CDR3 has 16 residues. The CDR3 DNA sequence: TGTTCCAGCAGCTTATTAGCCATTGCTAGCACAGATACGCAGTATTTT. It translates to CSSSLLAIASTDTQYF.

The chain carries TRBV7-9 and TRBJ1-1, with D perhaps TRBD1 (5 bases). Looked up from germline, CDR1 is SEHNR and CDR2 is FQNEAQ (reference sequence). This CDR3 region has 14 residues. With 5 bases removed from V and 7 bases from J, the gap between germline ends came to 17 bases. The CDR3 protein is CASSPVSSGGEAFF. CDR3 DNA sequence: TGTGCCAGCAGCCCCGTCTCTTCGGGGGGTGAAGCTTTCTTT.

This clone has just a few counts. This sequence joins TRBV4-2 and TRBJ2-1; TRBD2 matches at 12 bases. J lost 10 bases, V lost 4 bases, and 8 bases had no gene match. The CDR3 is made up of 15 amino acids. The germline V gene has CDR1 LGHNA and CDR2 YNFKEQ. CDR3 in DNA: TGTGCCAGCAGCCCAGGACTAGCGGGGTCCGGGGAGCAGTTCTTC. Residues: CASSPGLAGSGEQFF.

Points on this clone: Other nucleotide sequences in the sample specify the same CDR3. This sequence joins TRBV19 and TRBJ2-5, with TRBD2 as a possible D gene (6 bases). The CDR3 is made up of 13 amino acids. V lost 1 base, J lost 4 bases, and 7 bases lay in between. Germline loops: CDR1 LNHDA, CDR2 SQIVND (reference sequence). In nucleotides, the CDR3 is TGTGCCAGTAGTATAGCCGGGGGAGAGACCCAGTACTTC. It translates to CASSIAGGETQYF.

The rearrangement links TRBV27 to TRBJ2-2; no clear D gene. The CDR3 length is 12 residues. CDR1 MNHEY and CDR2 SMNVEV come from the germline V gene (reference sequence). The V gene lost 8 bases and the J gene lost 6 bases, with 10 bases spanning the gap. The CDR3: CASSRSSGELFF. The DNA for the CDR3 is TGTGCCAGCTCCCGTAGTTCCGGGGAGCTGTTTTTT.

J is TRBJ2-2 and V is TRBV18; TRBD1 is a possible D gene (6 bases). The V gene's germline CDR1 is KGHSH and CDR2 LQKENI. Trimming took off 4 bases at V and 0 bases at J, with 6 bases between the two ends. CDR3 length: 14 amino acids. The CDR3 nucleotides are TGTGCCAGCTCACGGACAGCGAACACCGGGGAGCTGTTTTTT. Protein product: CASSRTANTGELFF.

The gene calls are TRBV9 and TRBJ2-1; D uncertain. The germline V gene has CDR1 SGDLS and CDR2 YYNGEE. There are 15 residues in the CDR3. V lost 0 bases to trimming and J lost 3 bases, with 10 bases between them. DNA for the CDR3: TGTGCCAGCAGCGTAGGTAATAGCCTCTACAATGAGCAGTTCTTC. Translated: CASSVGNSLYNEQFF.

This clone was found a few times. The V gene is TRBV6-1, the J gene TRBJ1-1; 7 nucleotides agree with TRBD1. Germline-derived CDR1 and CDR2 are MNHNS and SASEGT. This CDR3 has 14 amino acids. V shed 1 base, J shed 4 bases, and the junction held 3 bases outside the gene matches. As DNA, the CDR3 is TGTGCCAGCAGTGAAGTAGGGGGCGGCACTGAAGCTTTCTTT. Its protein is CASSEVGGGTEAFF.

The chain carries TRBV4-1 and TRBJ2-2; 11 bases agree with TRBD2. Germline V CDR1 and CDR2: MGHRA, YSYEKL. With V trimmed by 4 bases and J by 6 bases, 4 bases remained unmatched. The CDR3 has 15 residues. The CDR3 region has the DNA TGCGCCAGCAGCCTTAGCGGGGGGGCAGCCGGGGAGCTGTTTTTT. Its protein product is CASSLSGGAAGELFF.

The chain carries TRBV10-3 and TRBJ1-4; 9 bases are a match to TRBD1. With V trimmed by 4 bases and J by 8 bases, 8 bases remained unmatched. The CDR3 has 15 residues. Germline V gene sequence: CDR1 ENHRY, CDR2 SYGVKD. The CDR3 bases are TGTGCCATCAGTGCACCGGGACAGGGCCGCGAAAAACTGTTTTTT. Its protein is CAISAPGQGREKLFF.

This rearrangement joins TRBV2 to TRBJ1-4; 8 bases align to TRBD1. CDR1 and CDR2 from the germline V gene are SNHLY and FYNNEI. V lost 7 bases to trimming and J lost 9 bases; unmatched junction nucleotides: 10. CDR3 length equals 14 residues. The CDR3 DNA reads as TGTGCCAGCACTAGGACAGGGAATAACCAAAAACTGTTTTTT. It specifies CASTRTGNNQKLFF.

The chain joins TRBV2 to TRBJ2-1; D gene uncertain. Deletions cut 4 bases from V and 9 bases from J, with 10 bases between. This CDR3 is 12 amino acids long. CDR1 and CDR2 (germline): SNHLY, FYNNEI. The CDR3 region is CASSAGQLEQFF. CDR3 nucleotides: TGTGCCAGCAGTGCTGGGCAGCTTGAGCAGTTCTTC.

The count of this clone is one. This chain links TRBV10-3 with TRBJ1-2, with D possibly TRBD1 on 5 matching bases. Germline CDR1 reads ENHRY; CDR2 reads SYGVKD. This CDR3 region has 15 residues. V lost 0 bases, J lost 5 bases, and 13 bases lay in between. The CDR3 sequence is CAISESGRHTYGYTF. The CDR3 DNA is TGTGCCATCAGTGAGTCGGGGCGACACACGTATGGCTACACCTTC.

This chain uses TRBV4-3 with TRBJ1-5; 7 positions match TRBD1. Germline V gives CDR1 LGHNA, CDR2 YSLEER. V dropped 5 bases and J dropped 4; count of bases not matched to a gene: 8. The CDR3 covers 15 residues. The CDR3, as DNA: TGCGCCAGCAGCAGACACAGGGGTGGTAATCAGCCCCAGCATTTT. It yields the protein CASSRHRGGNQPQHF.

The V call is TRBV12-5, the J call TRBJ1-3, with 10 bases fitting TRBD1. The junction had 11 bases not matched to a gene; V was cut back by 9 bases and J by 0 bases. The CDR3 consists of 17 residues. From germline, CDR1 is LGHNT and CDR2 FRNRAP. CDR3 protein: CASTGTGVFISGNTIYF. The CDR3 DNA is TGTGCTAGCACCGGGACAGGGGTGTTTATCTCTGGAAACACCATATATTTT.

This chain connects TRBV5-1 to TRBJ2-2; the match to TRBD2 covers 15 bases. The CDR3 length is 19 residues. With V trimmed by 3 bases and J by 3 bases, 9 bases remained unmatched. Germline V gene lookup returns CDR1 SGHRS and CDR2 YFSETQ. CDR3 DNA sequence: TGCGCCAGCAGCTCTGGGACTAGCGGGGGGTTTTCCCACACCGGGGAGCTGTTTTTT. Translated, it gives CASSSGTSGGFSHTGELFF. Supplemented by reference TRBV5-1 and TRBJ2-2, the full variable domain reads KAGVTQTPRYLIKTRGQQVTLSCSPISGHRSVSWYQQTPGQGLQFLFEYFSETQRNKGNFPGRFSGRQFSNSRSEMNVSTLELGDSALYLCASSSGTSGGFSHTGELFFGEGSRLTVL.

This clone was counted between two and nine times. CDR3 protein: CASSLIGGDTEAFF. CDR3 DNA sequence: TGTGCCAGCAGCTTAATCGGGGGGGACACTGAAGCTTTCTTT. The chain combines TRBV11-3 with TRBJ1-1; weak D call: TRBD1 (5 bases). This CDR3 region has 14 residues. V was trimmed by 2 bases and J by 3 bases, leaving 10 bases between them. CDR1 is SGHNT, CDR2 YENEEA, per germline.

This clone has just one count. The CDR3 DNA reads as TGTGCCATCACGGGGGGCCAGGGGGATACGCAGTATTTT. It encodes CAITGGQGDTQYF. This chain joins TRBV10-3 and TRBJ2-3; D might be TRBD2 (7 bases). This CDR3 comprises 13 residues. Looked up from germline, CDR1 is ENHRY and CDR2 is SYGVKD. Between the trimmed V and J ends, which lost 7 bases and 6 bases, there was a span of 14 bases.

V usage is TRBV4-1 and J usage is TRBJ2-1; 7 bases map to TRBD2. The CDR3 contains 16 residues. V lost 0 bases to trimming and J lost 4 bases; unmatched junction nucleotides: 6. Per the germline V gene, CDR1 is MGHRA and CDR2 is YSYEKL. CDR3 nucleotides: TGCGCCAGCAGCCAAGACCTCGCGGGGGAATACAATGAGCAGTTCTTC. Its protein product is CASSQDLAGEYNEQFF.

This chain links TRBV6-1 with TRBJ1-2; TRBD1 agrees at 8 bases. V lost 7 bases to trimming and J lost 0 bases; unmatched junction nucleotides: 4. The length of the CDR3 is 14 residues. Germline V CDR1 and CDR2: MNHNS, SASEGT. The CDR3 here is CASNLQGANYGYTF. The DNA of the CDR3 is TGTGCCAGCAATCTACAGGGGGCTAACTATGGCTACACCTTC.

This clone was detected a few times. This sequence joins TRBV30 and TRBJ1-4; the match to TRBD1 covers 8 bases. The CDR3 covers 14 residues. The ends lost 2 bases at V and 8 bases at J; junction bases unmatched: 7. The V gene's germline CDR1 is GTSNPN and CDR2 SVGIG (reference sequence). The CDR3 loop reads CAWSTTGVLEKLFF. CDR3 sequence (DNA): TGTGCCTGGAGTACGACAGGGGTCCTCGAAAAACTGTTTTTT. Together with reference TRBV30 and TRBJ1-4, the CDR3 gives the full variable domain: SQTIHQWPATLVQPVGSPLSLECTVEGTSNPNLYWYRQAAGRGLQLLFYSVGIGQISSEVPQNLSASRPQDRQFILSSKKLLLSDSGFYLCAWSTTGVLEKLFFGSGTQLSVL.

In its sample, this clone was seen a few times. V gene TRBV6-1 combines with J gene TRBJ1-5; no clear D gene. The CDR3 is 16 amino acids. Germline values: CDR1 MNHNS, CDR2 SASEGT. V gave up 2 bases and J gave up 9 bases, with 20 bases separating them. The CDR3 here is CASSEKSGFGGRPQHF. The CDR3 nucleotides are TGTGCCAGCAGTGAAAAATCCGGCTTTGGCGGGAGGCCCCAGCATTTT.

The CDR3 region has the DNA TGTGCCAGCAGCTCCGGGACAGGGGGTTTATTTGGGAGCTACACCTTC. Amino acids: CASSSGTGGLFGSYTF. The rearrangement links TRBV9 to TRBJ1-2; TRBD1 agrees at 11 bases. Germline V CDR1 and CDR2: SGDLS, YYNGEE. The CDR3 covers 16 residues. J was trimmed by 9 bases and V by 4 bases; bases with no gene match: 14.

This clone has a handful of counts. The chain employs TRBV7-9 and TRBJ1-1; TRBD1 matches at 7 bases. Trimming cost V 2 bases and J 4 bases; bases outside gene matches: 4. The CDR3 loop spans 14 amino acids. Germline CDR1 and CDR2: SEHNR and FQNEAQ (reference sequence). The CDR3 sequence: CASSLNRDSTEAFF. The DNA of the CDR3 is TGTGCCAGCAGCTTAAACCGGGACAGCACTGAAGCTTTCTTT.

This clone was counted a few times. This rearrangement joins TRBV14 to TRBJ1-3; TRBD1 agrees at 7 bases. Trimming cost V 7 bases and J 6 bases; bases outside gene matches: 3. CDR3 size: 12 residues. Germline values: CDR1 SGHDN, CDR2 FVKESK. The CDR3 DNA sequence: TGTGCCAGCACCACAGGGGTAAACACCATATATTTT. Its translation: CASTTGVNTIYF.